These 13 T cell receptor beta chains were sequenced from one sample in a study of cytomegalovirus exposure and HLA in healthy donors. Researchers ran the PCR with 60 Vbeta and 13 Jbeta primers. Measured with immunoSEQ multiplex PCR; TCRdb has only the in-frame clones, and not every one. The data contain about 170,000 clones, 65% to 85% of them singletons. The sample comprised PBMCs. These receptors were taken from a woman in her late teens or twenties in good health and CMV-seronegative.

The chain links TRBV15 to TRBJ2-7, with 7 bases lining up with TRBD1. The length of the CDR3 is 15 residues. Germline assignment: CDR1 LNHNV and CDR2 YYDKDF (reference sequence). V was clipped by 1 base and J by 5 bases; unmatched bases: 8. CDR3 in amino acids: CATSRALLQGNEQYF. CDR3 DNA: TGTGCCACCAGCAGAGCGCTGTTACAGGGGAACGAGCAGTACTTC. Based on the CDR3 plus reference TRBV15 and TRBJ2-7, the full variable domain is DAMVIQNPRYQVTQFGKPVTLSCSQTLNHNVMYWYQQKSSQAPKLLFHYYDKDFNNEADTPDNFQSRRPNTSFCFLDIRSPGLGDTAMYLCATSRALLQGNEQYFGPGTRLTVT.

Only one count was recorded for this clone. This sequence joins TRBV4-2 and TRBJ2-7; TRBD1 aligns across 10 bases. With 4 bases clipped from V and 9 bases from J, the junction kept 12 bases outside the gene matches. Germline V gene sequence: CDR1 LGHNA, CDR2 YNFKEQ. The CDR3 is 15 amino acids. The CDR3 coding sequence is TGTGCCAGCAGCCCGACCGGGACAGGGGCGCCAGGGCAGTACTTC. Its protein is CASSPTGTGAPGQYF.

The V and J genes are TRBV15 and TRBJ2-7, with 7 bases aligning to TRBD2. Germline CDR1 is LNHNV and CDR2 is YYDKDF (reference sequence). V lost 3 bases and J lost 5; bases outside the gene matches: 7. The CDR3 spans 14 residues. CDR3 protein: CATSRGGSVDEQYF. DNA of the CDR3: TGTGCCACCAGCAGGGGGGGGAGTGTGGACGAGCAGTACTTC.

This chain joins TRBV9 and TRBJ2-3; TRBD2 aligns across 10 bases. This CDR3 is 20 amino acids long. Trimming at V came to 0 bases and at J to 1 base, leaving 14 bases not matched to a gene. Germline values: CDR1 SGDLS, CDR2 YYNGEE. CDR3 nucleotide sequence: TGTGCCAGCAGCGTAGTAGGCGCTAGCGGGAGTGAGGGGGGCACAGATACGCAGTATTTT. Translation: CASSVVGASGSEGGTDTQYF.

V is TRBV6-5 and J is TRBJ2-2; D is unresolved. The germline V gene has CDR1 MNHEY and CDR2 SVGAGI. The CDR3 sequence is 14 residues long. V was trimmed by 8 bases and J by 3 bases, leaving 13 bases between them. The CDR3 DNA reads TGTGCCAGCGCGGTCAGCCGGGACACCGGGGAGCTGTTTTTT. Amino acid sequence: CASAVSRDTGELFF.

The chain links TRBV7-9 to TRBJ2-1; 7 bases match TRBD1. The trim removed 5 bases at V and 15 bases at J, leaving 10 bases unmatched. The germline gives CDR1 SEHNR, CDR2 FQNEAQ (reference sequence). CDR3 length equals 12 residues. CDR3 coding DNA: TGTGCCAGCAGCACGGGACAGCGGAGTACGTTCTTC. Translating gives CASSTGQRSTFF.

The genes are TRBV2 and TRBJ2-5; tentative D call: TRBD1 (6 bases). The J call may be incorrect, as the DNA end agrees better with TRBJ2-7. Germline V gene data show CDR1 as SNHLY and CDR2 as FYNNEI. There are 14 residues in the CDR3. Here the CDR3 reads CASRKRDKLYEQYF. The CDR3 DNA is TGTGCCAGCAGAAAACGGGACAAACTTTACGAGCAGTACTTC.

This chain links TRBV28 with TRBJ2-7, with 9 bases identical to TRBD1. V shed 4 bases, J shed 3 bases, and the junction held 7 bases outside the gene matches. In germline, CDR1 is MDHEN, CDR2 SYDVKM. The CDR3 length is 15 residues. The DNA of the CDR3 is TGTGCCAGCAGTTCCCCCGGGACAGGGAGCTACGAGCAGTACTTC. It yields the protein CASSSPGTGSYEQYF.

This chain joins TRBV7-9 and TRBJ1-1; no clear D. The V gene's germline CDR1 is SEHNR and CDR2 FQNEAQ (reference sequence). The CDR3 length is 14 residues. The V end was cut by 4 bases, the J end by 6 bases, with 15 bases between. CDR3 residues: CASSSLQAGPEAFF. CDR3 DNA: TGTGCCAGCAGCTCTCTCCAGGCGGGCCCTGAAGCTTTCTTT.

This chain uses TRBV30 with TRBJ1-2, with TRBD1 matching over 7 bases. J lost 4 bases, V lost 3 bases, and 11 bases had no gene match. Looked up from germline, CDR1 is GTSNPN and CDR2 is SVGIG (reference sequence). This CDR3 contains 15 residues. For the CDR3, the DNA is TGTGCCTGGAGACCACAGGGGTTCAAAGGCTATGGCTACACCTTC. It is translated as CAWRPQGFKGYGYTF. The complete variable domain, with remaining parts taken from reference TRBV30 and TRBJ1-2, reads SQTIHQWPATLVQPVGSPLSLECTVEGTSNPNLYWYRQAAGRGLQLLFYSVGIGQISSEVPQNLSASRPQDRQFILSSKKLLLSDSGFYLCAWRPQGFKGYGYTFGSGTRLTVV.

A note on this clone: A junction boundary mismatches the germline segment, possibly from a read error. V and J are TRBV7-9 and TRBJ2-4; D possibly corresponds to TRBD1 (6 bases). This CDR3 is built from 16 residues. Germline V CDR1 and CDR2: SEHNR, FQNEAQ (reference sequence). The CDR3 reads CASSSRTDGTKNIQCF. The CDR3 DNA reads TGTGCCAGCAGCTCCCGGACAGACGGCACCAAAAACATTCAGTGCTTC. The whole variable domain, remainder taken from reference TRBV7-9 and TRBJ2-4, is DTGVSQNPRHKITKRGQNVTFRCDPISEHNRLYWYRQTLGQGPEFLTYFQNEAQLEKSRLLSDRFSAERPKGSFSTLEIQRTEQGDSAMYLCASSSRTDGTKNIQCFGAGTRLSVL.

V is TRBV23-1 and J is TRBJ2-2; TRBD2 matches 8 bases. TRBV23-1 is an ORF; its function is uncertain. The junction had 4 bases not matched to a gene; V was cut back by 0 bases and J by 1 base. The CDR3 totals 17 residues. CDR3: CASSQSSGTRNTGELFF. The CDR3 DNA follows: TGCGCCAGCAGTCAATCGTCCGGGACTAGGAACACCGGGGAGCTGTTTTTT.

This clone was seen once. The chain recombines TRBV28 with TRBJ1-3; perhaps TRBD1 as D (6 bases). Germline V gives CDR1 MDHEN, CDR2 SYDVKM. Trimming took 6 bases from V and 0 from J, leaving 24 bases between them. The CDR3 contains 19 residues. CDR3 amino acids: CASSRPEDSDFLSGNTIYF. The CDR3 coding sequence is TGTGCCAGCAGCCGTCCCGAGGACAGCGATTTCCTCTCTGGAAACACCATATATTTT.